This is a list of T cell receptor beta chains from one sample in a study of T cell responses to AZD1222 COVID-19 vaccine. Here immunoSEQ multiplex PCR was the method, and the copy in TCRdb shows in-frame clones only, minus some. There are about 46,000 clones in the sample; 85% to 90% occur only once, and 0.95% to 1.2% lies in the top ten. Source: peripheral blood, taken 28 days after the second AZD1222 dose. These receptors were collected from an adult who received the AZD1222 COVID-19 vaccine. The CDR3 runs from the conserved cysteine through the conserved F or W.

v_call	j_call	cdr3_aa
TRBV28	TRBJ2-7	CASSLQAGGTYEQYF
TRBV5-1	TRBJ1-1	CASSLEGAWTEAFF
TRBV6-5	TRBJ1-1	CASSDYTEAFF
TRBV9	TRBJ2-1	CASSPRGLAGFDEQFF
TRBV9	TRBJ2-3	CASSVTERGTDTQYF
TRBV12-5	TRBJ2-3	CASGTPWEAPLSTDTQYF
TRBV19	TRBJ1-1	CASSLRTGGVGTEAFF
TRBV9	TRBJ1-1	CASSVVRTGKNTEAFF
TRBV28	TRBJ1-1	CASSEDRDTEAFF
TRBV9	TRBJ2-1	CASSAKTGPRGEQFF
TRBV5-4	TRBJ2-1	CASSLAGGPSSYNEQFF
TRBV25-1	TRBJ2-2	CASSEYPGEGTGELFF
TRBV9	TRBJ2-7	CASSFRVSQEQYF
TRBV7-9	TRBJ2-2	CASSLWSGELFF
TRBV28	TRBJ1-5	CASSLIGQKGVYSNQPQHF
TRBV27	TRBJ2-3	CASSRGGRPSTDTQYF
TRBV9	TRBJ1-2	CASSVEGGADYGYTF
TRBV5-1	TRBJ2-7	CASSSLPGQGSYEQYF
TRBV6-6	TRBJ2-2	CASRQGATPTGELFF
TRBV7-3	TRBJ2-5	CASRGFGGPGETQYF
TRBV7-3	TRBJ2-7	CASSLIRQGVQYF
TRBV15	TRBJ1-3	CATSRDYGTPSGNTIYF
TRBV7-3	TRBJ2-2	CASSLGYTGELFF
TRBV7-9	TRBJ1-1	CASSPRSGGNTEAFF
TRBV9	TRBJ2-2	CASSANRGQNTGELFF
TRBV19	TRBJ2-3	CASNPGLVSPDTQYF
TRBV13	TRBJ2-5	CASSLEGQFAETQYF
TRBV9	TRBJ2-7	CASSAPPGTSGSHYEQYF
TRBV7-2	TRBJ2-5	CASSLRLAGGGETQYF
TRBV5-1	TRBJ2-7	CASSPRAGASTYEQYF
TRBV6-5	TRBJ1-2	CASSYGSYGYTF
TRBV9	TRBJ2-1	CASSVSSGGQAEQFF
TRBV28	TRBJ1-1	CASSLSGLVLNTEAFF
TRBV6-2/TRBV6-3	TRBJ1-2	CASSYPDVDRSGTF
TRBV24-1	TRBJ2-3	CATSRGAIADTQYF
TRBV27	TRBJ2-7	CASSFGWKSYEQYF
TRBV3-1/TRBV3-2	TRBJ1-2	CASTQGLYGYTF
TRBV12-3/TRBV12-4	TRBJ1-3	CASSLASGNTIYF
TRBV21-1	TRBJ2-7	CANSRGTYPSYEQYF
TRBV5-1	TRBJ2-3	CASSPYRAGTDTQYF
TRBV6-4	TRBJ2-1	CASSEDGNSYNEQFF
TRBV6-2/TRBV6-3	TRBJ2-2	CASSPLRTGELFF
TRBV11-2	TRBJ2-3	CATSSADF
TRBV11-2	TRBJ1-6	CASSLFLPSSYNSPLHF
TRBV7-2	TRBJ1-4	CASSLSGLPTNEKLFF
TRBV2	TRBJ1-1	CASRTAGRLNTEAFF
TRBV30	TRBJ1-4	CAGGYGGWGEKLFF
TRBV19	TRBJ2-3	CASSTPATHIRGTPHNLNTDTQYF